The 3 T cell receptor beta chains below were found in one sample sequenced in a study of OX40 agonist ivuxolimab in advanced cancers. The library was prepared using the immunoSEQ multiplex PCR assay. Imported from immuneACCESS, the table was reduced by TCRdb to in-frame sequences with V and J called. These copies leave out some clones; in studies compared against another copy, an unresolved V gene accounts for under half, and the cause of the remainder is not known. Here the sample has around 76,000 clones; about 85% occur a single time. Of the sample, under 6% is held by the ten largest clones. Sequenced here: CD4+ or CD8+ T cells sorted from blood, sampled in a trial of the OX40 agonist ivuxolimab. The receptor set was obtained from an adult with an advanced solid tumor such as melanoma, head and neck, liver or kidney cancer.

The genes are TRBV5-4 and TRBJ2-7; 14 bases agree with TRBD2. V trimming: 4 bases; J trimming: 5 bases; junction bases outside the gene matches: 5. CDR3 length: 15 amino acids. Germline V gene data show CDR1 as SGHNT and CDR2 as YYREEE (reference sequence). The CDR3 sequence is CASSTGTSGGHEQYV. In DNA, the CDR3 is TGTGCCAGCAGCACGGGGACTAGCGGGGGACACGAGCAGTACGTC.

The chain couples TRBV30 to TRBJ2-7, with a weak D call TRBD1 (5 bases). The CDR3 runs 13 residues. Germline V gene data show CDR1 as GTSNPN and CDR2 as SVGIG (reference sequence). Trimming took 2 bases from V and 9 from J, leaving 17 bases between them. In nucleotides, the CDR3 is TGTGCCTGGAGTCAGGCGGACACGGTGCGGCAGTACTTC. Amino acid sequence: CAWSQADTVRQYF.

The chain recombines TRBV10-3 with TRBJ2-4; D is ambiguous. The CDR3 covers 11 residues. Trimming removed 4 bases at V and 8 bases at J, with 6 bases between. CDR1 is ENHRY and CDR2 is SYGVKD in the germline V gene. The CDR3 region has the DNA TGTGCCATCAGTGGGATATACATTCAGTACTTC. It translates to CAISGIYIQYF.